This note documents a single T cell receptor (beta chain) sequence. Clones were read by immunoSEQ multiplex PCR, and TCRdb kept only the in-frame ones, dropping some. The table lists fewer than 450,000 clones, roughly 89% of them singletons. This specimen belongs to a study of blood T cell repertoires in COVID-19. This clonotype was obtained from a woman aged 18-35 years who had recovered from COVID-19. Sequencing was done on a sample of peripheral blood.

DNA for the CDR3: TGTGCCAGCAGCTTCCAGCGGGGGAACATTCAGTACTTC. Protein: CASSFQRGNIQYF. J is TRBJ2-4 and V is TRBV7-2, with 8 bases lining up with TRBD2. The CDR3 runs 13 residues. Trimming removed 3 bases from V and 7 bases from J; junction bases left unmatched: 2. Germline V gene sequence: CDR1 SGHTA, CDR2 FQGNSA.